Listed here is a single T cell receptor (beta chain). Living in 24 US areas, the participants were between roughly 18 and 95 years of age. This sample was taken from a study of blood T cell repertoires in COVID-19. TCRdb's table, derived via immunoSEQ multiplex PCR, lists solely in-frame clones and lacks some. This sample yields around 130,000 clones, of which around 80% are seen a single time; 2.4% belongs to the top ten. Germline-derived CDR1 and CDR2 are SGHVS and FNYEAQ. This CDR3 comprises 17 residues. Trimming at V came to 5 bases and at J to 3 bases, leaving 10 bases not matched to a gene. The source of this sequence is a middle-aged man with acute COVID-19. The sample taken for sequencing was PBMCs or T cells enriched from blood (not recorded which). The gene calls are TRBV7-6 and TRBJ2-3, with 11 bases aligning to TRBD2. As DNA, the CDR3 is TGTGCCAGCAGCCCGGGGGGACTAGCGGTAATAACAGATACGCAGTATTTT. Translated, it gives CASSPGGLAVITDTQYF.